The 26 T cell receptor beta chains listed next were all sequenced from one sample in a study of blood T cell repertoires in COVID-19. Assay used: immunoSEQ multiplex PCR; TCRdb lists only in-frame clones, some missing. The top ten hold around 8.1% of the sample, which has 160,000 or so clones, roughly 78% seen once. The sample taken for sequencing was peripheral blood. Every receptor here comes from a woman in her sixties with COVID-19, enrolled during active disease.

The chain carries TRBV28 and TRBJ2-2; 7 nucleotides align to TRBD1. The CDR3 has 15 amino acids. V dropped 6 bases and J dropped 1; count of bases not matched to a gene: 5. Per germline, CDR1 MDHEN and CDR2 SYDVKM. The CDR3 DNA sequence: TGTGCCAGCAGATATAACAGGGGGAACACCGGGGAGCTGTTTTTT. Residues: CASRYNRGNTGELFF. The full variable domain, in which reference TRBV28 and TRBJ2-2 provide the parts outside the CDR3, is DVKVTQSSRYLVKRTGEKVFLECVQDMDHENMFWYRQDPGLGLRLIYFSYDVKMKEKGDIPEGYSVSREKKERFSLILESASTNQTSMYLCASRYNRGNTGELFFGEGSRLTVL.

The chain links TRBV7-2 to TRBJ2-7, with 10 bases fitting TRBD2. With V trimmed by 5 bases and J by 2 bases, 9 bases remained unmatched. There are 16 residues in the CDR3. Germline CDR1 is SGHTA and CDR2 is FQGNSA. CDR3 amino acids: CASSPRTSGNPYEQYF. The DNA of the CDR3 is TGTGCCAGCAGCCCCCGGACTAGCGGAAATCCCTACGAGCAGTACTTC.

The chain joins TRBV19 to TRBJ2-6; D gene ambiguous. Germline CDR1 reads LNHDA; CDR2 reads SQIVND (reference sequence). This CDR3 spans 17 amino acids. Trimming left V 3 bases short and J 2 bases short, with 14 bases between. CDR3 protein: CASSIRHLKTGANVLTF. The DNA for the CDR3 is TGTGCCAGTAGTATCCGACACTTAAAGACTGGGGCCAACGTCCTGACTTTC.

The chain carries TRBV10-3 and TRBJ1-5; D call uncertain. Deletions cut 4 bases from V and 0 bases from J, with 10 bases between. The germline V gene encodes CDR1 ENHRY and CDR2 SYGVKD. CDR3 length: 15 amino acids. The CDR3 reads CAISGEASSNQPQHF. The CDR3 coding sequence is TGTGCCATCAGTGGAGAAGCCTCTAGCAATCAGCCCCAGCATTTT.

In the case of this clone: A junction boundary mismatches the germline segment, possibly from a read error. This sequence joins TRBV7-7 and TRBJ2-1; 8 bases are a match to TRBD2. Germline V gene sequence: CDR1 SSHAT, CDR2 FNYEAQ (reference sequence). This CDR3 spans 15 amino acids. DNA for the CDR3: TGTGCTAGCAGCTCGGGAGCGGGAGCGAGCCATGAGCAGTTCTTC. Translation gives CASSSGAGASHEQFF.

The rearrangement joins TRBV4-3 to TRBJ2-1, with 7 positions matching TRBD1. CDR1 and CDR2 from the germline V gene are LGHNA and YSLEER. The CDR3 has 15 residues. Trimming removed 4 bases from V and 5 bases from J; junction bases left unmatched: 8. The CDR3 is CASSPRQGLNNEQFF. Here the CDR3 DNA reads TGCGCCAGCAGCCCACGACAGGGCCTAAACAATGAGCAGTTCTTC.

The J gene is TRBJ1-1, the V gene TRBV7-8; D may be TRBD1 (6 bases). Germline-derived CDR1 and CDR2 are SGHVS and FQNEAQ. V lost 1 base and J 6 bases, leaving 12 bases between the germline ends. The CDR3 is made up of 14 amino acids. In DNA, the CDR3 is TGTGCCAGCAGCTTAGTAGCAGGGGCCCCTGAAGCTTTCTTT. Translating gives CASSLVAGAPEAFF.

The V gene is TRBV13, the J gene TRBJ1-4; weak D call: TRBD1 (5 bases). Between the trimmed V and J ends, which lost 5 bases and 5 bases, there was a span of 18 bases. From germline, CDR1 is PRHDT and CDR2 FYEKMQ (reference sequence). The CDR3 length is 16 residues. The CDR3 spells CASSLSLGGINEKLFF. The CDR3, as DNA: TGTGCCAGCAGCCTTTCGTTGGGGGGAATAAATGAAAAACTGTTTTTT.

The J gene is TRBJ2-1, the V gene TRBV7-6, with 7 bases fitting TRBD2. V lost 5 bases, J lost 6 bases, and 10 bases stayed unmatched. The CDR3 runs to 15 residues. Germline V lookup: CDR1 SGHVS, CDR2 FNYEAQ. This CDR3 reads CASSPGTLAGNEQFF. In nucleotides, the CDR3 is TGTGCCAGCAGCCCCGGGACTTTAGCGGGCAATGAGCAGTTCTTC.

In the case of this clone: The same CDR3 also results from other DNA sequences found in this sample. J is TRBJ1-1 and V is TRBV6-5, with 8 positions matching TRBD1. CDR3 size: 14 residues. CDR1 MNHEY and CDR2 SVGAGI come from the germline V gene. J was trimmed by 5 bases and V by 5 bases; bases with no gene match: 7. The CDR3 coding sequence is TGTGCCAGCAGTCCCAGGACAGGGTGGACTGAAGCTTTCTTT. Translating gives CASSPRTGWTEAFF.

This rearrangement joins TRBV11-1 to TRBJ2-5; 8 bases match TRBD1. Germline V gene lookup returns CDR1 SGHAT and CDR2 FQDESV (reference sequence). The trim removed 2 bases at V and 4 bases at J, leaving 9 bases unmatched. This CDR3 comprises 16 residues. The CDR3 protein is CASSLRVDRGRETQYF. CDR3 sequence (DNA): TGTGCCAGCAGCTTAAGGGTTGACAGGGGCCGAGAGACCCAGTACTTC.

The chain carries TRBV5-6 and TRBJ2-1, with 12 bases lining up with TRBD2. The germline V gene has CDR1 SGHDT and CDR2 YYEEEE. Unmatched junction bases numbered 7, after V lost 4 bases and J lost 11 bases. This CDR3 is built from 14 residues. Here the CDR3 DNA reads TGTGCCAGCAGCACCCGACTAGCGGGGGCTAAGCAGTTCTTC. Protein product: CASSTRLAGAKQFF.

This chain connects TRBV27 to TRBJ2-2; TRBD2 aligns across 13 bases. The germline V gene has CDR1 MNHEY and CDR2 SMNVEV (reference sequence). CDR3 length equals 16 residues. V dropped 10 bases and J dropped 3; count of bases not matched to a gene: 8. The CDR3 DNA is TGTGCCACCCGACTAGCGGGGGGCCTACACACCGGGGAGCTGTTTTTT. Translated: CATRLAGGLHTGELFF.

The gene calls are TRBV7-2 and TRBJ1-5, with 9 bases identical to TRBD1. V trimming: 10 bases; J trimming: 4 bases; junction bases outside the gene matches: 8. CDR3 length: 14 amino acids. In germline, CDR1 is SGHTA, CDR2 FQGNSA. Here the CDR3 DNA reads TGTGCCATCAAGCCGGGACAGGGAAATCAGCCCCAGCATTTT. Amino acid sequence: CAIKPGQGNQPQHF.

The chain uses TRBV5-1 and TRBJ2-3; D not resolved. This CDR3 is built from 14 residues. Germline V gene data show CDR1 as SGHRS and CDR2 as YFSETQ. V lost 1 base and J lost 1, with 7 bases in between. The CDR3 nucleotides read TGCGCCAGCAGCTTGTTACTCGGCACAGATACGCAGTATTTT. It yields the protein CASSLLLGTDTQYF.

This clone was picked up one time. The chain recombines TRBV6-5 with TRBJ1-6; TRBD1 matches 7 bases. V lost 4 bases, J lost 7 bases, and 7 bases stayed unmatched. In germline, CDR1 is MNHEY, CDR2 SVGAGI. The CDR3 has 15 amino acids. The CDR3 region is CASSSRDSQNSPLHF. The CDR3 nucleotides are TGTGCCAGCAGTTCGCGGGACAGCCAAAATTCACCCCTCCACTTT.

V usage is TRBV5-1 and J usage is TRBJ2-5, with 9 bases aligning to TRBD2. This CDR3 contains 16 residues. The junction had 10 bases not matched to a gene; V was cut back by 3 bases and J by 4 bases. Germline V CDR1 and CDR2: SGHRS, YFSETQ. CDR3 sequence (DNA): TGCGCCAGCAGCTCGGTTGGCGGGGGGGCGCTAGAGACCCAGTACTTC. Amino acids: CASSSVGGGALETQYF. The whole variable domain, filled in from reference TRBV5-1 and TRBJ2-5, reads KAGVTQTPRYLIKTRGQQVTLSCSPISGHRSVSWYQQTPGQGLQFLFEYFSETQRNKGNFPGRFSGRQFSNSRSEMNVSTLELGDSALYLCASSSVGGGALETQYFGPGTRLLVL.

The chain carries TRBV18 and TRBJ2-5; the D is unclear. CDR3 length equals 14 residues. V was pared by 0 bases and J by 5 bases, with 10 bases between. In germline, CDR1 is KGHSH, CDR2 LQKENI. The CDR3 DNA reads TGTGCCAGCTCACCACCGAACGGTCCCGAGACCCAGTACTTC. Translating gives CASSPPNGPETQYF.

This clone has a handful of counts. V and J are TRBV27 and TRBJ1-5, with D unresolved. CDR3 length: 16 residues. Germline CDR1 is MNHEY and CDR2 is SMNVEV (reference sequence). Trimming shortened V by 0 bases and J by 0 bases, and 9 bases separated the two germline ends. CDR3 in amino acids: CASSLSGLGSNQPQHF. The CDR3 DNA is TGTGCCAGCAGTTTATCCGGACTGGGTAGCAATCAGCCCCAGCATTTT.

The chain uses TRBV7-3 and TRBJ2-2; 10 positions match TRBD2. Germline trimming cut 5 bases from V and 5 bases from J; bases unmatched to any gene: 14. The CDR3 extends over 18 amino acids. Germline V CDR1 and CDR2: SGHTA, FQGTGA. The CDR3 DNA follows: TGTGCCAGCAGCCCAAACTTCTCGAAGCGGGAGGGGACCGGGGAGCTGTTTTTT. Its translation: CASSPNFSKREGTGELFF.

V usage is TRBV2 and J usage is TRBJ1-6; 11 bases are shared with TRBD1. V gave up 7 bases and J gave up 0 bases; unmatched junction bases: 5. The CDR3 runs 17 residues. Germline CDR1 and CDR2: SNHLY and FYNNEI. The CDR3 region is CASTRDRGSSYNSPLHF. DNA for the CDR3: TGTGCCAGCACCAGGGACAGGGGGAGCTCCTATAATTCACCCCTCCACTTT.

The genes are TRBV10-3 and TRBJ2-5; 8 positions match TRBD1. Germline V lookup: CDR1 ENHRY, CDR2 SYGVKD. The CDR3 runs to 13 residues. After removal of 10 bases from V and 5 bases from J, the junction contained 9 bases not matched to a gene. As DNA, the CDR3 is TGTGCCACGACAGGGGATGGTGGGGAGACCCAGTACTTC. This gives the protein CATTGDGGETQYF.

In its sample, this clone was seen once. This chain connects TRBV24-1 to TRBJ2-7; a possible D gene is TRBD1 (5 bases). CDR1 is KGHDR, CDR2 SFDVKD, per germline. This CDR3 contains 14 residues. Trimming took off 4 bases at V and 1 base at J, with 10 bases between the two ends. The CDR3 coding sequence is TGTGCCACCAGTGACCCGACAGAGTCCTACGAGCAGTACGTC. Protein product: CATSDPTESYEQYV.

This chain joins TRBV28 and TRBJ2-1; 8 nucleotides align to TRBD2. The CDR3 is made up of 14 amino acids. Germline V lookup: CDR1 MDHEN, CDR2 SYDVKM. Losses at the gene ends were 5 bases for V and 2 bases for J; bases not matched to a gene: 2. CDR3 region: CASSRAGAYNEQFF. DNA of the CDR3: TGTGCCAGCAGTAGAGCGGGAGCCTACAATGAGCAGTTCTTC.

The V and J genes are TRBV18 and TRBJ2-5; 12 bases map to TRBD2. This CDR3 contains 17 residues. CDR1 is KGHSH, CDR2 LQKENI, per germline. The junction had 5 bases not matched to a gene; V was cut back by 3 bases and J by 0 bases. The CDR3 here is CASSPLRTSGDQETQYF. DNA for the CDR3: TGTGCCAGCTCACCCCTTAGGACTAGCGGGGACCAAGAGACCCAGTACTTC.

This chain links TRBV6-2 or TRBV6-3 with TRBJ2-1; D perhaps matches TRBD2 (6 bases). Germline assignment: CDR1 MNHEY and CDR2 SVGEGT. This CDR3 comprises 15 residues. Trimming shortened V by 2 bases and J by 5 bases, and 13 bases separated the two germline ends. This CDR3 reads CASSYMGLGNNEQFF. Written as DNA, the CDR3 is TGTGCCAGCAGTTACATGGGACTGGGTAACAATGAGCAGTTCTTC.